This is a list of T cell receptor beta chains from one sample in a study of T cells after posttransplantation cyclophosphamide. TCRdb's table, derived via immunoSEQ multiplex PCR, lists solely in-frame clones and lacks some. The sample shows 10,000 to 15,000 clones, none of them appearing just once. Source material: PBMCs. The receptor set was obtained from a woman aged 40 to 50 in good health, CMV-negative, and a related stem cell transplant donor. Both conserved end residues are part of each CDR3. A D gene is named only where the DNA matches it firmly. The size field is filled for only some rows; it gives once, few, many or a size class.

J gene: TRBJ2-2
V gene: TRBV5-1
D gene: TRBD2
clone size: many
CDR3 DNA: TGCGCCAGCAGCTTCGAGGGACTAGGATACACCGGGGAGCTGTTTTTT
CDR3 protein: CASSFEGLGYTGELFF

J gene: TRBJ2-1
V gene: TRBV10-3
D gene: TRBD2
clone size: many
CDR3 DNA: TGTGCCATCAGTGACGGAGGCGCGGGAGGGCGAAATAAGGTCTTC
CDR3 protein: CAISDGGAGGRNKVF

J gene: TRBJ1-1
V gene: TRBV28
D gene: NA
clone size: many
CDR3 DNA: TGTGCCAGCAGCCCACCAAGGGTTTTTATAGCTTTCTTT
CDR3 protein: CASSPPRVFIAFF

J gene: TRBJ1-4
V gene: TRBV2
D gene: TRBD1
clone size: many
CDR3 DNA: TGTGCCAGCAGTGACCGGGCTACAGGGGTAGAGGAAAAACTGTTTTTT
CDR3 protein: CASSDRATGVEEKLFF

J gene: TRBJ2-2
V gene: TRBV19
D gene: TRBD1
clone size: many
CDR3 DNA: TGTGCCAGCAGGGGGCTATTCACCGGGGAGCTGTTTTTT
CDR3 protein: CASRGLFTGELFF

J gene: TRBJ1-1
V gene: TRBV19
D gene: TRBD1
clone size: many
CDR3 DNA: TGTGCCAGTAGTGTTGACAGGGGGCGCATGAACACTGAAGCTTTCTTT
CDR3 protein: CASSVDRGRMNTEAFF

J gene: TRBJ1-3
V gene: TRBV12-3/TRBV12-4
D gene: NA
clone size: many
CDR3 DNA: TGTGCCAGCAGTACAAGGGGGTTAGCTGGAAACACCATATATTTT
CDR3 protein: CASSTRGLAGNTIYF

J gene: TRBJ2-7
V gene: TRBV10-3
D gene: NA
clone size: many
CDR3 DNA: TGTGCCATCAGACAGGGAATGGACTACGAGCAGTACTTC
CDR3 protein: CAIRQGMDYEQYF

J gene: TRBJ2-5
V gene: TRBV2
D gene: NA
clone size: NA
CDR3 DNA: TGTGCCAGCAGTGACTTAGGGGCGGAGACCCAGTACTTC
CDR3 protein: CASSDLGAETQYF

J gene: TRBJ1-2
V gene: TRBV15
D gene: NA
clone size: many
CDR3 DNA: TGTGCCACCAGCAGAGATGAATTGAGGGCTGGTGGCTACACCTTC
CDR3 protein: CATSRDELRAGGYTF

J gene: TRBJ2-7
V gene: TRBV27
D gene: NA
clone size: many
CDR3 DNA: TGTGCCAGCAGTTTATCCAATGCTCGGTACGAGCAGTACTTC
CDR3 protein: CASSLSNARYEQYF

J gene: TRBJ2-7
V gene: TRBV15
D gene: NA
clone size: many
CDR3 DNA: TGTGCCACCAGCAGAGGACAGATATCCTACGAGCAGTACTTC
CDR3 protein: CATSRGQISYEQYF

J gene: TRBJ2-1
V gene: TRBV7-9
D gene: TRBD2
clone size: many
CDR3 DNA: TGTGCCAGCAGCAGAAGCGGGGGGAATGAGCAGTTCTTC
CDR3 protein: CASSRSGGNEQFF

J gene: TRBJ2-7
V gene: TRBV10-3
D gene: NA
clone size: many
CDR3 DNA: TGTGCCATCAGTGGCGCGCTGGGGGCAGGCCGCTCCTACGAGCAGTACTTC
CDR3 protein: CAISGALGAGRSYEQYF

J gene: TRBJ1-5
V gene: TRBV7-9
D gene: TRBD1
clone size: many
CDR3 DNA: TGTGCCACCACGACAGGGTCGGGTCAGCCCCAGCATTTT
CDR3 protein: CATTTGSGQPQHF

J gene: TRBJ1-4
V gene: TRBV28
D gene: NA
clone size: many
CDR3 DNA: TGTGCCAGCAGTTCTCAGGGAGAAAAACTGTTTTTT
CDR3 protein: CASSSQGEKLFF

J gene: TRBJ2-1
V gene: TRBV9
D gene: TRBD2
clone size: many
CDR3 DNA: TGTGCCAGCAGCGTAGACCTAGCGGGGGGGCTGGATGAGCAGTTCTTC
CDR3 protein: CASSVDLAGGLDEQFF

J gene: TRBJ2-1
V gene: TRBV2
D gene: TRBD1
clone size: NA
CDR3 DNA: TGTGCCAGCACCAAACAGGGGGGATCATACAATGAGCAGTTCTTC
CDR3 protein: CASTKQGGSYNEQFF

J gene: TRBJ2-6
V gene: TRBV14
D gene: TRBD2
clone size: many
CDR3 DNA: TGTGCCAGCAGCCAATCGGTCTGGCGGGAGGGCCCCTCTGGGGCCAACGTCCTGACTTTC
CDR3 protein: CASSQSVWREGPSGANVLTF

J gene: TRBJ2-2
V gene: TRBV7-9
D gene: NA
clone size: many
CDR3 DNA: TGTGCCAGCAGCTTAGTTGGAGGGGCGTTGGTCACCGGGGAGCTGTTTTTT
CDR3 protein: CASSLVGGALVTGELFF

J gene: TRBJ1-2
V gene: TRBV10-3
D gene: NA
clone size: many
CDR3 DNA: TGTGCCATCAGTCCGGACAGCAATTATGGCTACACCTTC
CDR3 protein: CAISPDSNYGYTF

J gene: TRBJ1-4
V gene: TRBV19
D gene: TRBD1
clone size: many
CDR3 DNA: TGTGCCACCCGGGGGACAGTGCGTGAAAAACTGTTTTTT
CDR3 protein: CATRGTVREKLFF

J gene: TRBJ1-3
V gene: TRBV7-8
D gene: NA
clone size: many
CDR3 DNA: TGTGCCAGCAGCTTAGTAGCGGGGGCAGGAAACACCATATATTTT
CDR3 protein: CASSLVAGAGNTIYF

J gene: TRBJ2-1
V gene: TRBV12-3/TRBV12-4
D gene: TRBD1
clone size: many
CDR3 DNA: TGTGCCAGCAGTTTAGGGGGACAGCCCTACAATGAGCAGTTCTTC
CDR3 protein: CASSLGGQPYNEQFF

J gene: TRBJ2-3
V gene: TRBV5-6
D gene: TRBD1
clone size: many
CDR3 DNA: TGTGCCAGCAGCCCGACACACAGGGGCCCCCTAAACACAGATACGCAGTATTTT
CDR3 protein: CASSPTHRGPLNTDTQYF

J gene: TRBJ2-3
V gene: TRBV6-4
D gene: TRBD1
clone size: few
CDR3 DNA: TGTGCCAGCAGGGCCGGACAGGGAGGCCCAGATACGCAGTATTTT
CDR3 protein: CASRAGQGGPDTQYF

J gene: TRBJ2-7
V gene: TRBV12-3/TRBV12-4
D gene: NA
clone size: many
CDR3 DNA: TGTGCCAGCAGTTTGGGCGGGACAGTGATTCTGTACGAGCAGTACTTC
CDR3 protein: CASSLGGTVILYEQYF

J gene: TRBJ2-1
V gene: TRBV5-4
D gene: TRBD2
clone size: many
CDR3 DNA: TGTGCCAGCAGCTTGGCCGGGGGGGCGTACTACAATGAGCAGTTCTTC
CDR3 protein: CASSLAGGAYYNEQFF

J gene: TRBJ1-5
V gene: TRBV6-2/TRBV6-3
D gene: NA
clone size: few
CDR3 DNA: TGTGCCAGCAGTTTATGGCAGGGAACTAGCAATCAGCCCCAGCATTTT
CDR3 protein: CASSLWQGTSNQPQHF

J gene: TRBJ2-7
V gene: TRBV4-1
D gene: NA
clone size: many
CDR3 DNA: TGCGCCAGCAGCCAAGATCACTACCGAGGGGCCTACGAGCAGTACTTC
CDR3 protein: CASSQDHYRGAYEQYF

J gene: TRBJ2-4
V gene: TRBV28
D gene: TRBD2
clone size: many
CDR3 DNA: TGTGCCAGCAGTTTAGCGGGAGTAGCCAAAAACATTCAGTACTTC
CDR3 protein: CASSLAGVAKNIQYF

J gene: TRBJ2-7
V gene: TRBV2
D gene: NA
clone size: many
CDR3 DNA: TGTGCCAGCACGGGGTCTAGCTTCTACGAGCAGTACTTC
CDR3 protein: CASTGSSFYEQYF

J gene: TRBJ2-1
V gene: TRBV6-2/TRBV6-3
D gene: TRBD2
clone size: many
CDR3 DNA: TGTGCCAGCAGTTACGCTAGCGGGAGCTTCGATGAGCAGTTCTTC
CDR3 protein: CASSYASGSFDEQFF

J gene: TRBJ1-1
V gene: TRBV28
D gene: NA
clone size: NA
CDR3 DNA: TGTGCCAGCAGTTATGACACCTGGGGCGCTTTCTTT
CDR3 protein: CASSYDTWGAFF

J gene: TRBJ1-1
V gene: TRBV7-9
D gene: NA
clone size: many
CDR3 DNA: TGTGCCAGCACCCCCTACGGGGTGAACACTGAAGCTTTCTTT
CDR3 protein: CASTPYGVNTEAFF

J gene: TRBJ2-3
V gene: TRBV6-2/TRBV6-3
D gene: NA
clone size: NA
CDR3 DNA: TGTGCCAGCAGTTACGTAAAGTTAGCGTCCACAGATACGCAGTATTTT
CDR3 protein: CASSYVKLASTDTQYF

J gene: TRBJ1-6
V gene: TRBV6-6
D gene: TRBD1
clone size: NA
CDR3 DNA: TGTGCCAGCAGCCGCCGGACAGGGAGCAATTCACCCCTCCACTTT
CDR3 protein: CASSRRTGSNSPLHF

J gene: TRBJ2-1
V gene: TRBV6-2/TRBV6-3
D gene: TRBD1
clone size: many
CDR3 DNA: TGTGCCAGCAGTTACCCGACGGGACAGGTCTACAATGAGCAGTTCTTC
CDR3 protein: CASSYPTGQVYNEQFF

J gene: TRBJ2-1
V gene: TRBV2
D gene: TRBD2
clone size: many
CDR3 DNA: TGTGCCAGCAGCACACTAGCGGGGGGTGGGAATGAGCAGTTCTTC
CDR3 protein: CASSTLAGGGNEQFF

J gene: TRBJ2-1
V gene: TRBV5-4
D gene: NA
clone size: many
CDR3 DNA: TGTGCCAGCAGTTCGGATACAGGTTGGGAGCAGTTCTTC
CDR3 protein: CASSSDTGWEQFF

J gene: TRBJ2-3
V gene: TRBV11-2
D gene: NA
clone size: many
CDR3 DNA: TGTGCCAGCAGCGGGGCGGCAGATACGCAGTATTTT
CDR3 protein: CASSGAADTQYF

J gene: TRBJ1-6
V gene: TRBV9
D gene: TRBD1
clone size: NA
CDR3 DNA: TGTGCCAGCAGCGAAGAACAGGGGATTTTCGCTAATTCACCCCTCCACTTT
CDR3 protein: CASSEEQGIFANSPLHF

J gene: TRBJ2-2
V gene: TRBV7-3
D gene: NA
clone size: many
CDR3 DNA: TGTGCCAGCAGCTTAGGCAACACCGGGGAGCTGTTTTTT
CDR3 protein: CASSLGNTGELFF

J gene: TRBJ2-3
V gene: TRBV18
D gene: NA
clone size: many
CDR3 DNA: TGTGCCAGCTCACGTTCAGGTAGCACAGATACGCAGTATTTT
CDR3 protein: CASSRSGSTDTQYF

J gene: TRBJ2-3
V gene: TRBV27
D gene: TRBD2
clone size: few
CDR3 DNA: TGTGCCAGCAGTTCCCTAGCGGGGGGCTTCACAGATACGCAGTATTTT
CDR3 protein: CASSSLAGGFTDTQYF

J gene: TRBJ2-7
V gene: TRBV19
D gene: TRBD1
clone size: many
CDR3 DNA: TGTGCCAGTAGTAGGGGGACAGGTTACTACGAGCAGTACTTC
CDR3 protein: CASSRGTGYYEQYF

J gene: TRBJ2-5
V gene: TRBV11-3
D gene: TRBD2
clone size: many
CDR3 DNA: TGTGCCAGCAGCCTCGAGCGGGGGGAGGCCCAGTACTTC
CDR3 protein: CASSLERGEAQYF

J gene: TRBJ2-1
V gene: TRBV5-6
D gene: NA
clone size: many
CDR3 DNA: TGTGCCAGCAGCTTGGCCAATATGGGGGGTGAGCAGTTCTTC
CDR3 protein: CASSLANMGGEQFF

J gene: TRBJ2-2
V gene: TRBV7-3
D gene: TRBD2
clone size: many
CDR3 DNA: TGTGCCAGCAGCGTGAGCGGGGGAGGGAACACCGGGGAGCTGTTTTTT
CDR3 protein: CASSVSGGGNTGELFF

J gene: TRBJ2-3
V gene: TRBV20-1
D gene: NA
clone size: few
CDR3 DNA: TGCCGTCCGGATACGCAGTATTTT
CDR3 protein: CRPDTQYF

J gene: TRBJ2-1
V gene: TRBV11-2
D gene: NA
clone size: many
CDR3 DNA: TGTGCCAGCAGCTTATCAATTAGCGGCCGGAGCTCCTACAATGAGCAGTTCTTC
CDR3 protein: CASSLSISGRSSYNEQFF

J gene: TRBJ1-4
V gene: TRBV5-5
D gene: TRBD1
clone size: many
CDR3 DNA: TGTGCCAGCAGTTTTACTCGACAGGGTTATGAAAAACTGTTTTTT
CDR3 protein: CASSFTRQGYEKLFF

J gene: TRBJ1-2
V gene: TRBV5-6
D gene: NA
clone size: many
CDR3 DNA: TGTGCCAGCAGCTTCAGGGGTGGAGGCTACACCTTC
CDR3 protein: CASSFRGGGYTF